This TCR beta chain was retrieved from a study of T cell repertoires in cytomegalovirus infection. Overall study context: CMV infection and matching HLA type were both indicated by public TCR beta signatures.

TCRdb called the reads again in MiXCR, with one record for every CDR3 protein. Of roughly 100,000 distinct CDR3 sequences listed, 16% were seen once; the top ten hold approximately 7.6%. This clonotype was counted at least ten times. CDR3 length: 15 residues. V was cut by 1 base and J by 6 bases, with 15 bases left in between. Germline V gives CDR1 SGHVS, CDR2 FQNEAQ. The clonotype was recovered from a human donor in good health (CMV status not recorded). Some clones in this sample may be carry-over from other donors' samples. Input material: PBMCs. The J gene is TRBJ1-2, the V gene TRBV7-8; perhaps TRBD1 as D (6 bases). CDR3 in amino acids: CASSLGGTLLNGYTF. The CDR3 DNA reads as TGTGCCAGCAGCTTAGGGGGGACACTACTTAATGGCTACACCTTC.